This TCR beta chain was documented in a study of blood T cells in healthy people across ages. Turning to the study itself: The template switching approach captured approximately one barcoded beta molecule for every two T cells.

Sample-barcoded 5' priming and a J-beta primer mix drove a second PCR of about 6 to 12 cycles. TCRdb re-analysed the 5' RACE reads in MiXCR, keeping a single row per CDR3 protein. The sample shows more than 500,000 distinct CDR3 sequences, approximately 27% of them seen only once. V dropped 5 bases and J dropped 6; count of bases not matched to a gene: 9. CDR3 length: 15 residues. Looked up from germline, CDR1 is MNHNS and CDR2 is SASEGT. The V call is TRBV6-1, the J call TRBJ1-5; 8 bases map to TRBD1. The clonotype originates from a woman in her sixties or seventies in good health. The sequenced sample was blood. The CDR3 sequence is CASSSGGAGGQPQHF. CDR3 coding DNA: TGTGCCAGCAGTTCAGGGGGCGCTGGGGGTCAGCCCCAGCATTTT.